This T cell receptor beta chain was recovered during a study of regulatory T cells in long-lasting Graves disease. Deletions cut 7 bases from V and 2 bases from J, with 11 bases between. The CDR3 totals 14 residues. Combining iRepertoire HTBI primers with Arm-PCR of CDR3 regions, the authors built TCR beta libraries. TCRdb called the multiplex PCR reads again in MiXCR, with one record for every CDR3 protein. The sample includes around 360,000 distinct CDR3 sequences, around 15% of them seen just once. Time point described: newly diagnosed GD, antithyroid drugs for less than 3 months. Making the TCR library involved RNA that had been extracted from PBMCs. This clonotype occurred many times. Separately, the same data were catalogued under a study of T cells in Graves' hyperthyroidism and ophthalmopathy. As that report states: Diagnosis of hyperthyroidism was new in patients aged 18 to 65, and its duration was under 2 months. In the first-round RT-PCR of the TCR CDR3, the HTBI primer set was used.

J is TRBJ2-2 and V is TRBV12-3 or TRBV12-4; D is possibly TRBD1 (5 bases). The source was peripheral blood mononuclear cells (PBMCs), collected at new diagnosis, from a patient treated with antithyroid drugs. This clonotype originated in a woman aged 18-35 years with Graves disease. In DNA form, the CDR3 reads TGTGCCAGCATCCCGGACACAAACACCGGGGAGCTGTTTTTT. It is translated as CASIPDTNTGELFF.